Below are 4 T cell receptor beta chains sequenced from a single sample in a study of T cell clonality in common variable immunodeficiency. Clones were read by immunoSEQ multiplex PCR, and TCRdb kept only the in-frame ones, dropping some. The sample shows about 42,000 clones, no singletons; the ten largest hold about 3%. The sample was peripheral blood mononuclear cells. These receptors originate from a person aged 18-70 years in good health.

This clone was seen only a few times. The read falls 3 residues short of the CDR3 end, and the missing part is taken from the germline J gene. V gene TRBV7-2 combines with J gene TRBJ2-2, with 8 positions matching TRBD2. The ends lost 5 bases at V and 5 bases at J; junction bases unmatched: 7. CDR1 and CDR2 from the germline V gene are SGHTA and FQGNSA. The CDR3 contains 15 residues. The CDR3 region is CASSKAGGRTGELFF. Partial CDR3 DNA: TGTGCCAGCAGCAAGGCGGGGGGTCGGACCGGGGAG.

In this sample, this clone turned up many times. The read finishes 3 residues shy of the CDR3 end, and the germline J gene is used to complete it. Other DNA sequences in this specimen translate into the identical CDR3. This chain uses TRBV6-2 or TRBV6-3 with TRBJ2-7; D possibly corresponds to TRBD2 (5 bases). Trimming stripped 6 bases from V and 0 bases from J, with 15 bases between. Germline lookup yields CDR1 MNHEY and CDR2 SVGEGT. This CDR3 comprises 15 residues. This chain's CDR3 is CASRDGLSPSYEQYF. The CDR3 DNA, read in part, is TGTGCCAGCAGGGACGGACTGTCCCCCTCCTACGAG.

This clone was observed at least ten times. Coverage ceases 3 residues before the CDR3 finishes, and the germline J gene fills in the end. The rearrangement uses TRBV4-1 and TRBJ2-2; 11 bases fit TRBD2. V was pared by 1 base and J by 7 bases, with 11 bases of the junction left unmatched. Germline V gene lookup returns CDR1 MGHRA and CDR2 YSYEKL. CDR3 size: 18 residues. The CDR3 sequence: CASSQGTYSGGAGGELFF. The sequenced part of the CDR3 DNA is TGCGCCAGCAGCCAAGGAACCTATAGCGGGGGGGCCGGCGGGGAG.

This clone was observed many times. The missing CDR3 end, 3 residues past where the read stops, is filled in from the germline J gene. The chain links TRBV10-3 to TRBJ1-1; 7 bases match TRBD1. CDR1 and CDR2 (germline): ENHRY, SYGVKD. V gave up 1 base and J gave up 3 bases; unmatched junction bases: 2. The CDR3 spans 14 residues. The sequenced part of the CDR3 DNA is TGTGCCATCAGTGAGTTGCAGGGGGACACTGAA. It yields the protein CAISELQGDTE. The CDR3 reads in full as CAISELQGDTEAFF.